The present T cell receptor (beta chain) was sequenced within a study of regulatory T cells in long-lasting Graves disease. This clonotype was counted ten times or more. V was pared by 0 bases and J by 11 bases, with 7 bases between. From germline, CDR1 is GTSNPN and CDR2 SVGIG (reference sequence). The CDR3 spans 11 residues. Assembly of TCR beta libraries relied on iRepertoire HTBI primers together with Arm-PCR of CDR3 regions. Via MiXCR, TCRdb re-called the multiplex PCR reads, giving one row per CDR3 protein. Among 510,000 or so distinct CDR3 sequences, 12% were seen once, and the ten largest hold approximately 9%. The time point denotes: newly diagnosed GD, antithyroid drugs for less than 3 months. Extracted PBMC RNA gave rise to the TCR library. The sample also formed part of further work on T cells in Graves' hyperthyroidism and ophthalmopathy.

The starting material was peripheral blood mononuclear cells (PBMCs), obtained at new diagnosis, from a patient treated with antithyroid drugs. The chain recombines TRBV30 with TRBJ1-4, with a tentative D call TRBD1 (5 bases). This sequence originates from a woman aged 25 to 39 with Graves disease. CDR3 residues: CAWSVPGKLFF. The CDR3 nucleotides read TGTGCCTGGAGTGTCCCAGGGAAACTGTTTTTT. Full variable domain (remainder filled in from reference TRBV30 and TRBJ1-4): SQTIHQWPATLVQPVGSPLSLECTVEGTSNPNLYWYRQAAGRGLQLLFYSVGIGQISSEVPQNLSASRPQDRQFILSSKKLLLSDSGFYLCAWSVPGKLFFGSGTQLSVL.